In its sample, the clone carrying this TCR beta chain was seen many times. Trimming pared 6 bases from V and 2 bases from J, leaving 10 bases between. Germline loops: CDR1 SQVTM, CDR2 ANQGSEA. This CDR3 is built from 12 residues. TCRdb passed the RACE reads through MiXCR, listing each CDR3 protein once. The sample consists of some 36,000 distinct CDR3 sequences, 10% of them appearing once. Time point defined: pre-sensitization, week 0. Sample treatment: therapeutic diphenylcyclopropenone sensitization with weekly scalp DPC. Researchers extracted total RNA from unfractionated whole blood. The data originate from a study of human T cells and chemical hapten exposure. The wider study: Sensitization involved placing 2% DPC onto a roughly 2 cm by roughly 2 cm region of upper inner arm skin.

The V call is TRBV29-1, the J call TRBJ2-5; D gene uncertain. This material consisted of whole blood, taken in connection with sensitization to the hapten diphenylcyclopropenone (DPC). This clonotype originated in a man aged 50-60 years with alopecia areata. Some clones in this sample may be carry-over from other donors' samples. The CDR3 sequence is CSVLDNQETQYF. CDR3 nucleotides: TGCAGCGTCCTTGACAATCAAGAGACCCAGTACTTC.